This T cell receptor (beta chain) was sequenced during a study of control samples from healthy donors and cancer patients (dated by TCRdb to the early 2020s). The library relied on the immunoSEQ multiplex PCR assay. As stored in TCRdb, this immuneACCESS dataset retains in-frame rearrangements with V and J assigned. A fraction of the clones does not appear; measured against another copy, unresolved V genes explain less than half of the discrepancy, and the remainder lacks a known reason. The sample contains about 70,000 clones, about 80% of them found a single time. Together, the top ten hold around 30% of the sample. From the germline V gene, CDR1 is KGHDR and CDR2 is SFDVKD. Taken from cysteine to phenylalanine, the CDR3 has 14 residues. Only the CDR3 region is kept as DNA, spanning 42 bases read in frame from base 1. V is cut back by 7 bases and J by 9 bases, with 8 bases in the junction unmatched.

Concerning this clone: There is no known antigen for this receptor. Base qualities are missing; no much larger clone stands one base away.

The sequence was obtained from a man in his fifties or sixties in good health. The sample taken for sequencing was blood. The chain is encoded by TRBV24-1 joined to TRBJ2-1, with TRBD2 matching 10 junction bases. The DNA is TGTGCCACCAGACCAGCGGGAGGGTTAGGTGAGCAGTTCTTC. Its coded protein is CATRPAGGLGEQFF.